This TCR beta chain is from a study of shared clonotypes between healthy human individuals. Study findings and constraints: Non-shared clonotypes were found to have lower generation probabilities than the clonotypes that were shared by all four of the sorted-subset donors. Rarefaction indicated that sorted-subset sequencing remained incomplete although depth was large.

CDR3 length: 16 amino acids. With 7 bases clipped from V and 4 bases from J, the junction kept 16 bases outside the gene matches. The V gene's germline CDR1 is SGHNT and CDR2 YYREEE (reference sequence). Measured with immunoSEQ multiplex PCR; TCRdb has only the in-frame clones, and not every one. The repertoire holds roughly 330,000 clones, with about 74% as singletons. On this clone itself: The target antigen is unknown.

The chain has TRBV5-4 and TRBJ2-7, with TRBD2 matching over 8 bases. The source of this sequence is a man aged 30 to 45 in good health. The material sequenced was memory CD4+ T cells sorted from blood. The subset: CD45RA-negative fraction. This CDR3 reads CASGSPESGSFYEQYF. Here the CDR3 DNA reads TGTGCCAGCGGATCCCCCGAAAGCGGGAGTTTTTACGAGCAGTACTTC.